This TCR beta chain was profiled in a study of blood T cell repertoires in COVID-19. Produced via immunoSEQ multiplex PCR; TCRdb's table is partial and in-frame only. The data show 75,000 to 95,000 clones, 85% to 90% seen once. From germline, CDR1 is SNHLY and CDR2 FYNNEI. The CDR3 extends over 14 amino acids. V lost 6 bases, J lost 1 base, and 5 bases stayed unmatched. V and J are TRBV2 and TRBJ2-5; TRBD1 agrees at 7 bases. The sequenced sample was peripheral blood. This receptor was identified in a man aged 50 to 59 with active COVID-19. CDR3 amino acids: CASSVQGPQETQYF. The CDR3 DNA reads TGTGCCAGCAGCGTACAGGGGCCCCAAGAGACCCAGTACTTC.